This T cell receptor beta chain was sequenced in a study of shared clonotypes between healthy human individuals. General observations from the study: Even with large depth, rarefaction showed that sorted-subset sequencing was incomplete. Naive subsets tended to show greater estimated richness than memory subsets.

In regard to this clone: Its antigen is undetermined.

Clones were read by immunoSEQ multiplex PCR, and TCRdb kept only the in-frame ones, dropping some. The sample has approximately 2.3 million clones; just over 90% are singletons. V dropped 1 base and J dropped 5 bases, with 11 bases sitting between them. The CDR3 sequence is 14 residues long. CDR1 is MGHRA and CDR2 is YSYEKL in the germline V gene. All donors were Caucasian adults living in Nashville, Tennessee. In the CD4+ fraction, cells were divided into CD45RA+ naive and CD45RA-negative memory subsets. The chain is built from TRBV4-1 and TRBJ1-2, with TRBD1 as a possible D gene (5 bases). The sequenced sample consisted of naive CD4+ T cells from PBMCs. Subset of the sample: CD45RA+ positively selected. This receptor was identified in a man aged 18 to 29 in good health. Some clones in this sample may be carry-over from other donors' samples. DNA of the CDR3: TGCGCCAGCAGCCAAGGGCAGGGAGAATATGGCTACACCTTC. Translating gives CASSQGQGEYGYTF.